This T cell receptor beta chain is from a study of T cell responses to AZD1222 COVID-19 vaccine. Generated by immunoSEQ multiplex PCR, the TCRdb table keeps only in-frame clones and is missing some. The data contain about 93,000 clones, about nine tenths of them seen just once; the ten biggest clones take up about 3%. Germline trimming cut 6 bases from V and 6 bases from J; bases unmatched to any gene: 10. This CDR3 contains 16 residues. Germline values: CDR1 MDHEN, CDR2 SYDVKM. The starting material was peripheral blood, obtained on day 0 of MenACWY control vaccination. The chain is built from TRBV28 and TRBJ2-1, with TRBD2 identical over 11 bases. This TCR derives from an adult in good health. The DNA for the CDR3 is TGTGCCAGCAGCTCCCCGACTAGCGGGGCCTTCAATGAGCAGTTCTTC. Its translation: CASSSPTSGAFNEQFF.